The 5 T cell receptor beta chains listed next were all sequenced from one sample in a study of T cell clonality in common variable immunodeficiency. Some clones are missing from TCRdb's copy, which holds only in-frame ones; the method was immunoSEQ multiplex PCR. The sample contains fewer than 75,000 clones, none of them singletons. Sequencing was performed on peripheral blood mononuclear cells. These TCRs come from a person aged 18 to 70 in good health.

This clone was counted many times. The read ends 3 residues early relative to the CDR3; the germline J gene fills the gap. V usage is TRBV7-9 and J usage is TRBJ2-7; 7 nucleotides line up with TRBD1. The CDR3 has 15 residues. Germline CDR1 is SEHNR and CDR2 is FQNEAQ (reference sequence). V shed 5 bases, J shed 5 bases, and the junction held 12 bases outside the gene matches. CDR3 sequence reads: CASSTIGTGEHEQYF. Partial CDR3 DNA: TGTGCCAGCAGCACTATCGGTACAGGGGAGCACGAG.

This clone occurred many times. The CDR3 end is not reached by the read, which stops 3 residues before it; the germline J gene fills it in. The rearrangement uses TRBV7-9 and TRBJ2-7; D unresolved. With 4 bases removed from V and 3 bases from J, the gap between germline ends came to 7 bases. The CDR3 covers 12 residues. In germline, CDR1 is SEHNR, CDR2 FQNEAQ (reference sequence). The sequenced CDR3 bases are TGTGCCAGCAGCTCCGGTTTCTACGAG. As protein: CASSSGFYE. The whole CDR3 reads CASSSGFYEQYF.

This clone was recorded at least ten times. This chain's CDR3 is CSVELTGGTEQYF. The covered CDR3 bases are TGCAGCGTTGAATTAACAGGGGGTACCGAG. The rearrangement links TRBV29-1 to TRBJ2-7, with 8 bases aligning to TRBD1. The read ends 3 residues early relative to the CDR3; the germline J gene fills the gap. Germline CDR1 SQVTM, CDR2 ANQGSEA. CDR3 length: 13 amino acids. J lost 6 bases, V lost 2 bases, and 6 bases had no gene match.

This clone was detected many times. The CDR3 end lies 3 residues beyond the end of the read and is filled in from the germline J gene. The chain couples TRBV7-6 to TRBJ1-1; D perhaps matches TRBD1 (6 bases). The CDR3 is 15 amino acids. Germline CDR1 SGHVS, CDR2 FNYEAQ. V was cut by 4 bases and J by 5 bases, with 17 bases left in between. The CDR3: CASSSNSGGRTEAFF. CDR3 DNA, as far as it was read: TGTGCCAGCAGCTCCAACTCGGGGGGGCGGACTGAA. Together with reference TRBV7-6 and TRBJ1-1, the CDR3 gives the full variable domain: GAGVSQSPRYKVTKRGQDVALRCDPISGHVSLYWYRQALGQGPEFLTYFNYEAQQDKSGLPNDRFSAERPEGSISTLTIQRTEQRDSAMYRCASSSNSGGRTEAFFGQGTRLTVV.

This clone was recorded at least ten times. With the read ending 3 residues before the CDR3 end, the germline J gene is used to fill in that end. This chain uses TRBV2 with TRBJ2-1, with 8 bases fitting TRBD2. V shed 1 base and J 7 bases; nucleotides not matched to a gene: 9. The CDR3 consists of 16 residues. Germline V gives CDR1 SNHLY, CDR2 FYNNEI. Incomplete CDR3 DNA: TGTGCCAGCAGTGAAGATCGGGCGGGAGGTAGTAATGAG. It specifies CASSEDRAGGSNE. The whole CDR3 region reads CASSEDRAGGSNEQFF.